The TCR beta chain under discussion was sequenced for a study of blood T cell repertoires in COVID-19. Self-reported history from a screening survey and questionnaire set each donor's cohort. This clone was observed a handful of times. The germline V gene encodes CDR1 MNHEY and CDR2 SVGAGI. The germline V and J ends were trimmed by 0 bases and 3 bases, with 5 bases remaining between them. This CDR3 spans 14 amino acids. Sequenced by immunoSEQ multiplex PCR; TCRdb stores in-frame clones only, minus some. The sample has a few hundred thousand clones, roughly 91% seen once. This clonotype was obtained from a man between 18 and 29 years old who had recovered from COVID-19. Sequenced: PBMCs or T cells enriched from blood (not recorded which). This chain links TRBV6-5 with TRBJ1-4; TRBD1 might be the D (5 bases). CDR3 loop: CASSYSGANEKLFF. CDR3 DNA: TGTGCCAGCAGTTACTCAGGGGCTAATGAAAAACTGTTTTTT.